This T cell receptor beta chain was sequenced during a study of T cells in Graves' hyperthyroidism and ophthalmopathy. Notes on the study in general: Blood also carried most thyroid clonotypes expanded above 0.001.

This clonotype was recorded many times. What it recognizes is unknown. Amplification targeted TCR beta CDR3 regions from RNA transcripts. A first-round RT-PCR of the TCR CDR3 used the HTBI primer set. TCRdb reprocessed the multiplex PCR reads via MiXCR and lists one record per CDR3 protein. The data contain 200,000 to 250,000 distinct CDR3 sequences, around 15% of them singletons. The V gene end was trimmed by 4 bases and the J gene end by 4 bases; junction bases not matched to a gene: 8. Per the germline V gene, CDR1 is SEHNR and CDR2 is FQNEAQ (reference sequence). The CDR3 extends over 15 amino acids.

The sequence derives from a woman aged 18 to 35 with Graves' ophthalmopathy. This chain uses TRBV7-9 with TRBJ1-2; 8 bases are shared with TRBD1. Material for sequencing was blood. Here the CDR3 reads CASSWTGSPVYGYTF. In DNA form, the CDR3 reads TGTGCCAGCAGCTGGACAGGGTCCCCGGTCTATGGCTACACCTTC.